The 25 T cell receptor beta chains presented below share a single source sample, sequenced in a study of CXCR3-negative and CXCR3-positive naive CD8 T cells. UMI-labeled 5' RACE TRB cDNA libraries were prepared from the cells. TCRdb reprocessed the 5' RACE reads and stores each CDR3 protein as one record, lacking DNA. Its listing shows some 50,000 distinct CDR3 sequences. Sequencing was performed on naive CXCR3- CD8+ T cells from blood. Subset noted: CD45RO-CCR7+CD27+CD95- naive CD8+ T cells lacking CXCR3 (TNR3-). All receptors derive from a human donor in good health. Some clones in this sample may be carry-over from other donors' samples.

This chain connects TRBV7-6 to TRBJ1-3; TCRdb's D gene call, TRBD1, goes unchecked for lack of DNA. Germline CDR1 SGHVS, CDR2 FNYEAQ. This CDR3 comprises 15 residues. CDR3 sequence reads: CASSPGQLSGNTIYF.

The V gene is TRBV4-3, the J gene TRBJ1-1. The length of the CDR3 is 14 residues. Germline assignment: CDR1 LGHNA and CDR2 YSLEER. The chain's CDR3 is CASSPESLNTEAFF.

The chain is built from TRBV4-1 and TRBJ2-3; the D gene TCRdb calls, TRBD1, cannot be checked with no DNA. This CDR3 is 14 amino acids long. From germline, CDR1 is MGHRA and CDR2 YSYEKL. The CDR3 loop reads CASSQVGGPDTQYF.

The J gene is TRBJ2-7, the V gene TRBV28. CDR1 and CDR2 (germline): MDHEN, SYDVKM. This CDR3 region has 14 residues. The CDR3 sequence: CASRSLGGSYEQYF. Full variable domain (rest looked up from reference TRBV28 and TRBJ2-7): DVKVTQSSRYLVKRTGEKVFLECVQDMDHENMFWYRQDPGLGLRLIYFSYDVKMKEKGDIPEGYSVSREKKERFSLILESASTNQTSMYLCASRSLGGSYEQYFGPGTRLTVT.

V and J are TRBV12-3 or TRBV12-4 and TRBJ2-7. The CDR3 has 16 amino acids. This CDR3 is CASSLYLATTTREQYF.

This CDR3 reads CASSLDREWSKNIQYF. V and J are TRBV12-3 or TRBV12-4 and TRBJ2-4; TCRdb picks TRBD1, but there is no DNA to check that call. This CDR3 is 16 amino acids long.

J is TRBJ2-1 and V is TRBV29-1; TCRdb's D gene call, TRBD2, goes unchecked for lack of DNA. The CDR3 consists of 17 residues. CDR1 SQVTM and CDR2 ANQGSEA come from the germline V gene. CDR3 sequence reads: CSVEEIGRALPYNEQFF.

The V and J genes are TRBV20-1 and TRBJ1-1; the TRBD1 assignment by TCRdb is unverifiable without DNA. Looked up from germline, CDR1 is DFQATT and CDR2 is SNEGSKA (reference sequence). The CDR3 runs to 16 residues. Here the CDR3 reads CSASPWLDRGWTEAFF.

V usage is TRBV10-3 and J usage is TRBJ2-3. This CDR3 comprises 16 residues. CDR1 and CDR2 (germline): ENHRY, SYGVKD. CDR3 loop: CAISVISSVGTDTQYF.

The chain is built from TRBV28 and TRBJ1-4. The germline gives CDR1 MDHEN, CDR2 SYDVKM. This CDR3 has 13 residues. CDR3 sequence: CASKRGLNEKLFF.

The chain carries TRBV6-5 and TRBJ2-1; absent DNA, TCRdb's TRBD1 call cannot be checked. The germline CDR1 and CDR2 sequences are MNHEY and SVGAGI. This CDR3 contains 15 residues. CDR3 sequence: CASSRGQGGNNEQFF.

The chain recombines TRBV12-3 or TRBV12-4 with TRBJ2-1; TCRdb's assignment of TRBD2 cannot be checked, as there is no DNA. CDR3 size: 15 residues. The CDR3 protein is CASSLTGLAGNEQFF.

The CDR3 loop is CASSLFEGQGASVFF. The J gene is TRBJ1-1, the V gene TRBV28; checking the TCRdb D call of TRBD1 is not possible without DNA. CDR3 length: 15 residues. Per germline, CDR1 MDHEN and CDR2 SYDVKM. Together with reference TRBV28 and TRBJ1-1, the CDR3 gives the full variable domain: DVKVTQSSRYLVKRTGEKVFLECVQDMDHENMFWYRQDPGLGLRLIYFSYDVKMKEKGDIPEGYSVSREKKERFSLILESASTNQTSMYLCASSLFEGQGASVFFGQGTRLTVV.

This chain joins TRBV5-1 and TRBJ2-7. The CDR3 runs 14 residues. The V gene's germline CDR1 is SGHRS and CDR2 YFSETQ. This chain's CDR3 is CASSLVAGAYEQYF. Full variable domain (outside the CDR3, taken from reference TRBV5-1 and TRBJ2-7): KAGVTQTPRYLIKTRGQQVTLSCSPISGHRSVSWYQQTPGQGLQFLFEYFSETQRNKGNFPGRFSGRQFSNSRSEMNVSTLELGDSALYLCASSLVAGAYEQYFGPGTRLTVT.

This rearrangement joins TRBV29-1 to TRBJ2-5; checking the TCRdb D call of TRBD1 is not possible without DNA. The CDR3 length is 15 residues. CDR1 SQVTM and CDR2 ANQGSEA come from the germline V gene. CDR3 protein: CSVVLRLDSEETQYF. Full variable domain (missing parts from reference TRBV29-1 and TRBJ2-5): SAVISQKPSRDICQRGTSLTIQCQVDSQVTMMFWYRQQPGQSLTLIATANQGSEATYESGFVIDKFPISRPNLTFSTLTVSNMSPEDSSIYLCSVVLRLDSEETQYFGPGTRLLVL.

The chain links TRBV6-2 or TRBV6-3 to TRBJ2-2; TCRdb names TRBD1, which stays unverified in the absence of DNA. The CDR3 runs 15 residues. Germline V lookup: CDR1 MNHEY, CDR2 SVGEGT. The chain's CDR3 is CASRPPGTRPGELFF.

The chain is built from TRBV12-3 or TRBV12-4 and TRBJ2-7; as DNA is missing, the TRBD1 call by TCRdb cannot be tested. This CDR3 has 16 residues. The CDR3 sequence is CASSLGTGPNSYEQYF.

The chain carries TRBV28 and TRBJ2-1; TCRdb reports TRBD2, a call that lacks DNA to check it against. CDR3 size: 14 residues. Per the germline V gene, CDR1 is MDHEN and CDR2 is SYDVKM. The CDR3 loop reads CASSLEAGGREQFF.

This chain uses TRBV11-3 with TRBJ2-3; TCRdb proposes TRBD1, but this gene call is untestable without DNA. CDR1 is SGHNT, CDR2 YENEEA, per germline. CDR3 length: 16 amino acids. Here the CDR3 reads CASSSGRTEDQDTQYF.

The V call is TRBV7-2, the J call TRBJ1-2. CDR1 is SGHTA, CDR2 FQGNSA, per germline. The CDR3 has 12 residues. The CDR3 region is CASSLGGDGYTF.

The chain recombines TRBV20-1 with TRBJ2-3; the TRBD2 assignment by TCRdb is unverifiable without DNA. The CDR3 consists of 13 residues. The germline CDR1 and CDR2 sequences are DFQATT and SNEGSKA (reference sequence). The CDR3 loop is CSAGLTRPIPQYF.

This chain connects TRBV7-9 to TRBJ2-1; TCRdb designates TRBD2, a call that cannot be tested without DNA. Germline V gives CDR1 SEHNR, CDR2 FQNEAQ (reference sequence). The CDR3 totals 14 residues. The CDR3 sequence is CASSFPRVYNEQFF.

The chain is built from TRBV5-4 and TRBJ1-1; TCRdb reports TRBD1, a call that lacks DNA to check it against. Germline CDR1 is SGHNT and CDR2 is YYREEE (reference sequence). The length of the CDR3 is 14 residues. The CDR3 here is CASSAGVTNTEAFF.

The rearrangement joins TRBV28 to TRBJ1-6. The CDR3 runs 18 residues. Germline loops: CDR1 MDHEN, CDR2 SYDVKM. CDR3 sequence reads: CASQKPGLNSGRNSPLHF.

The chain employs TRBV2 and TRBJ1-5; lacking DNA, the TRBD1 call made by TCRdb goes unchecked. The CDR3 runs 15 residues. Per the germline V gene, CDR1 is SNHLY and CDR2 is FYNNEI. The CDR3 here is CASLKSRESNQPQHF.